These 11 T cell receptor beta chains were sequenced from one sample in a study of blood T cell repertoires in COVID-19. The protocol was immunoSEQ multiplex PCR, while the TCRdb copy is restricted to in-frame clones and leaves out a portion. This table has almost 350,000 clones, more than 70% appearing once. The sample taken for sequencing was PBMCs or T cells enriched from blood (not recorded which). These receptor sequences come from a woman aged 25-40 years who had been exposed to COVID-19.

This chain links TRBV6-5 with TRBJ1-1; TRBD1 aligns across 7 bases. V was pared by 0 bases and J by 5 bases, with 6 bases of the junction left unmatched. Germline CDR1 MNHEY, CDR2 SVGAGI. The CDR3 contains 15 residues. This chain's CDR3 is CASSYSRQGRTEAFF. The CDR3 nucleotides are TGTGCCAGCAGTTACTCCCGACAGGGAAGAACTGAAGCTTTCTTT.

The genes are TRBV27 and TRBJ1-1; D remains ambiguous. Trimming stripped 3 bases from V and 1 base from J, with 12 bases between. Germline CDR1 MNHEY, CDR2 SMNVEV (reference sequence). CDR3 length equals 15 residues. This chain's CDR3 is CASSFLPSRNTEAFF. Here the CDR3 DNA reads TGTGCCAGCAGTTTTTTGCCCTCGAGGAACACTGAAGCTTTCTTT.

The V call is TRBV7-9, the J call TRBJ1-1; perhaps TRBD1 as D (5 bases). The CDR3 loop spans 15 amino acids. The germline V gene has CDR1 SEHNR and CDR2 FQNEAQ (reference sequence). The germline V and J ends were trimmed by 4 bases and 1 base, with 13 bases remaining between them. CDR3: CASSSRASKNTEAFF. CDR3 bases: TGTGCCAGCAGCTCCAGGGCCTCAAAGAACACTGAAGCTTTCTTT.

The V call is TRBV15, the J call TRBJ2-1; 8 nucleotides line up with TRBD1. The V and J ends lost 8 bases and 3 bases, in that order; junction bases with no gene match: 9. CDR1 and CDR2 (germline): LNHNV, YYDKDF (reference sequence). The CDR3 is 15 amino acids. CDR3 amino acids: CATGTGGFGYNEQFF. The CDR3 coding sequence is TGTGCCACCGGTACAGGGGGATTCGGCTACAATGAGCAGTTCTTC.

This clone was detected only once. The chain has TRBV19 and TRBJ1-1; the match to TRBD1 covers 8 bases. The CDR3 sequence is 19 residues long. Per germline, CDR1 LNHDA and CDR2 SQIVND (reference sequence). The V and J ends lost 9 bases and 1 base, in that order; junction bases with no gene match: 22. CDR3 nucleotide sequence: TGTGCCAGCAACCTCCAGGGTTATCCAGGGGGCGTTTGGAACACTGAAGCTTTCTTT. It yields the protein CASNLQGYPGGVWNTEAFF.

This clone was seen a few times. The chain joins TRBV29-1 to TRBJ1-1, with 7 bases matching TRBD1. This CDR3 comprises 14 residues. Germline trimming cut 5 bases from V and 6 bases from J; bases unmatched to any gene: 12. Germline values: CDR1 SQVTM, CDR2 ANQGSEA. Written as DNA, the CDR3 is TGCAGCGTTTCACCGACAGGGTTGGGGGCTGAAGCTTTCTTT. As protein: CSVSPTGLGAEAFF. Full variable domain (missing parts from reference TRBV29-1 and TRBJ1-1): SAVISQKPSRDICQRGTSLTIQCQVDSQVTMMFWYRQQPGQSLTLIATANQGSEATYESGFVIDKFPISRPNLTFSTLTVSNMSPEDSSIYLCSVSPTGLGAEAFFGQGTRLTVV.

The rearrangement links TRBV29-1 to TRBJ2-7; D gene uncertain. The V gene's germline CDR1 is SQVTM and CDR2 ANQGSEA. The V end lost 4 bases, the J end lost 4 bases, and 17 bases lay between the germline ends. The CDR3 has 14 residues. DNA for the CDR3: TGCAGCGTTGGCCCACGGGTTGGCCCGTACGAGCAGTACTTC. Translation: CSVGPRVGPYEQYF.

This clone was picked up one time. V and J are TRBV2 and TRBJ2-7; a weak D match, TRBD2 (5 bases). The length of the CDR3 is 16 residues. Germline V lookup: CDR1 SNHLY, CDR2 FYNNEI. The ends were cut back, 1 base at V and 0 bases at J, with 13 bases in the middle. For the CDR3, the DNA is TGTGCCAGCAGTGAAGTTATTAGCGTCTTCTCCTACGAGCAGTACTTC. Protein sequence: CASSEVISVFSYEQYF.

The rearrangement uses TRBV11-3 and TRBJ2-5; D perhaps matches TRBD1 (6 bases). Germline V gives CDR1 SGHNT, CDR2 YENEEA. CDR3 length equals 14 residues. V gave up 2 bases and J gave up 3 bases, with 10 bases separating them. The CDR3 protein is CASSLLGAEETQYF. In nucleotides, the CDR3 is TGTGCCAGCAGCTTACTGGGGGCAGAAGAGACCCAGTACTTC.

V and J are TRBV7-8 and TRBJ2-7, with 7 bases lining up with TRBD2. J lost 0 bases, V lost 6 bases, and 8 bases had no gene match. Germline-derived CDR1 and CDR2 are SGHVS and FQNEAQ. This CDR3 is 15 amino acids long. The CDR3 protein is CASSTTGLNSYEQYF. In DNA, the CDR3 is TGTGCCAGCAGTACTACGGGACTAAACTCCTACGAGCAGTACTTC.

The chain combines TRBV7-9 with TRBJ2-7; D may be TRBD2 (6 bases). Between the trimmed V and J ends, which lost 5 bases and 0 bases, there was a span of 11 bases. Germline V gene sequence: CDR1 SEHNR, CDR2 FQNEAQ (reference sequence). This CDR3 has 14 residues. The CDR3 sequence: CASSDVAVSYEQYF. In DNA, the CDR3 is TGTGCCAGCAGCGATGTAGCGGTCTCCTACGAGCAGTACTTC.